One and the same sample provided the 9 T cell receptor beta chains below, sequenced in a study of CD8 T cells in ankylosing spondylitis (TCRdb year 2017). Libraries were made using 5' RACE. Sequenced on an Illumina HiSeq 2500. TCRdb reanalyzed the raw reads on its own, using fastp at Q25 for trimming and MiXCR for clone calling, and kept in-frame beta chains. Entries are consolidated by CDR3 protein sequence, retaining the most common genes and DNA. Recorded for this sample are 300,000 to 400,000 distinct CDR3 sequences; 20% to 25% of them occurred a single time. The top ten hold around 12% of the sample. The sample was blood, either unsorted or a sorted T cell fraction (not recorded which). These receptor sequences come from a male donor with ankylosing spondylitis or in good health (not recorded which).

Written as DNA, the CDR3 is TGCGCCAGCAGCGCGGCGGGTCTAGAGACCCAGTACTTC. Translation: CASSAAGLETQYF. The genes are TRBV5-1 and TRBJ2-5; tentative D call: TRBD2 (5 bases). The CDR3 spans 13 residues. Looked up from germline, CDR1 is SGHRS and CDR2 is YFSETQ. The V end lost 4 bases, the J end lost 4 bases, and 11 bases lay between the germline ends.

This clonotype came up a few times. This CDR3 is CSARDIKGAQGPQYF. The DNA for the CDR3 is TGCAGTGCTAGAGACATCAAGGGGGCTCAGGGTCCGCAGTATTTT. The chain has TRBV20-1 and TRBJ2-3, with 7 bases fitting TRBD1. The CDR3 loop spans 15 amino acids. The J segment lost 10 bases and the V segment lost 0 bases, leaving 13 bases of the junction unmatched. CDR1 DFQATT and CDR2 SNEGSKA come from the germline V gene (reference sequence).

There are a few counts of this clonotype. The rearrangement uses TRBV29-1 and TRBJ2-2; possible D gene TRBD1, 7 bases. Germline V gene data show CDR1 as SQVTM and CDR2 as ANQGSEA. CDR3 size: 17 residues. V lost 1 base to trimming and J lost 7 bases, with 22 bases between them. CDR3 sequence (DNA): TGCAGCGTTGAAGTAATCCCCTTGGGCAGGGGGGTCGGGGAGCTGTTTTTT. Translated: CSVEVIPLGRGVGELFF.

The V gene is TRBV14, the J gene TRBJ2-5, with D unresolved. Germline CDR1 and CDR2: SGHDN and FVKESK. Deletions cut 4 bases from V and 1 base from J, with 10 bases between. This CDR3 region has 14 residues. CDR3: CASSPIAIQETQYF. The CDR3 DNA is TGTGCCAGCAGCCCGATAGCCATCCAAGAGACCCAGTACTTC.

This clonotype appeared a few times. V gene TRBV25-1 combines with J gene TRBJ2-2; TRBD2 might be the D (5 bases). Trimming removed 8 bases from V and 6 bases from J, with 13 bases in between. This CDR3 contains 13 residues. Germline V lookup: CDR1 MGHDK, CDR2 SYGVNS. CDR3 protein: CASGDEGAGELFF. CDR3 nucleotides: TGTGCCAGCGGAGATGAGGGTGCCGGGGAGCTGTTTTTT.

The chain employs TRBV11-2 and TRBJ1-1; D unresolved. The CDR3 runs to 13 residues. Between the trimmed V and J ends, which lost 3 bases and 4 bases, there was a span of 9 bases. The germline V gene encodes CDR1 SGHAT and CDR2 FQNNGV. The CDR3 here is CASSFEGGTEAFF. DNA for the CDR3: TGTGCCAGCAGCTTCGAGGGAGGCACTGAAGCTTTCTTT.

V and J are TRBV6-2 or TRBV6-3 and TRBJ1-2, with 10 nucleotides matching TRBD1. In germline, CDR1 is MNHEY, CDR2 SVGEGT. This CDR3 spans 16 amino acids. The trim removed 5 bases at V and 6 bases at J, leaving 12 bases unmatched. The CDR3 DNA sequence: TGTGCCAGCAGTCTCGTGCCCCCGGACAGGGGGGATGGCTACACCTTC. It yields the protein CASSLVPPDRGDGYTF.

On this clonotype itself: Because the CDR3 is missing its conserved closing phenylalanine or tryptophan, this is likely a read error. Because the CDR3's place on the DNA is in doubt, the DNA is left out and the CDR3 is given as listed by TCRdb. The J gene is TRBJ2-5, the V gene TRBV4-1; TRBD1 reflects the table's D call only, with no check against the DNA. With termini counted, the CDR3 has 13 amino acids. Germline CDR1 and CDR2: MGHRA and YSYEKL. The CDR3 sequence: CASSQVPGDRVSV.

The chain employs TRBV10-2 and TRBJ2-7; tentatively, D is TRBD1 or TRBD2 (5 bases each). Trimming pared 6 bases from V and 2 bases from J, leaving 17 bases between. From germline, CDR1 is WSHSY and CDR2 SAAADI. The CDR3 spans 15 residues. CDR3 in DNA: TGCGCCAGCAGCCCCCCCGGGACCGTAACCTACGAGCAGTACTTC. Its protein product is CASSPPGTVTYEQYF.